This T cell receptor (beta chain) was identified during a study of beta chain features in type 1 diabetes. Study outcomes and limitations: Relative to healthy donors, patients appeared to have naive, central memory and Treg TCRB repertoires that were more similar. Shorter templates may be favored by PCR, equally so in patients and controls.

Of the isolated RNA, all was reverse transcribed, and so the sequenced material was expressed TCRB transcripts. Produced via immunoSEQ multiplex PCR; TCRdb's table is partial and in-frame only. The sample carries over 700,000 clones, 17% recorded once. Germline values: CDR1 LNHDA, CDR2 SQIVND (reference sequence). The CDR3 is 15 amino acids. V dropped 7 bases and J dropped 2 bases, with 15 bases sitting between them. This clone turned up a few times. Its antigen is not identified. The V call is TRBV19, the J call TRBJ2-1; D possibly matches TRBD1 or TRBD2 (5 bases each). Material: naive CD4+ T cells from blood. This receptor was obtained from a woman aged 18-30 years in good health. CDR3 sequence reads: CASNLGPGTYNEQFF. In nucleotides, the CDR3 is TGTGCCAGTAACTTGGGACCCGGCACCTACAATGAGCAGTTCTTC.